This T cell receptor (beta chain) was retrieved from a study of response to subunit inactivated influenza vaccine. General study results and limits: Few new T cells, the authors suggested, are recruited by each seasonal influenza vaccination.

In TCRdb, the RT-PCR reads were re-called with MiXCR into one record per CDR3 protein. Among 500,000 or so distinct CDR3 sequences listed, more than 15% were seen once. The CDR3 totals 16 residues. Germline CDR1 is SGHAT and CDR2 is FQNNGV. Losses at the gene ends were 5 bases for V and 6 bases for J; bases not matched to a gene: 12. This clonotype was detected a few times. Antigen unknown. This TCR was recovered from a man in his fifties or sixties who received an inactivated influenza vaccine. This material consisted of CD4+ T cells sorted from PBMCs, taken 23 months after vaccination. The rearrangement joins TRBV11-2 to TRBJ2-3, with TRBD2 identical over 9 bases. DNA of the CDR3: TGTGCCAGCAGCGCTCCTAGCGGGGTGTCTTCCGATACGCAGTATTTT. Its translation is CASSAPSGVSSDTQYF.